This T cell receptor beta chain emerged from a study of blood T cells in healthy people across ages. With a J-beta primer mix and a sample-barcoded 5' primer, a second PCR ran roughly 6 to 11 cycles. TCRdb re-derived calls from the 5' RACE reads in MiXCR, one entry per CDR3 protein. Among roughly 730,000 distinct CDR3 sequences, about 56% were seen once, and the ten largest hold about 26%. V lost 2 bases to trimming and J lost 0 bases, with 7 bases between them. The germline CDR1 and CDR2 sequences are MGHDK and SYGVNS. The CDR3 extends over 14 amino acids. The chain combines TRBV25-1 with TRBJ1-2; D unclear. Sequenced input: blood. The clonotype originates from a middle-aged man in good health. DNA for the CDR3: TGTGCCAGCAGTGAAGCGGGGACTAACTATGGCTACACCTTC. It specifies CASSEAGTNYGYTF.